A selection of T cell receptor beta chains follows, all from one sample in a study of PD-1 blockade in classical Hodgkin lymphoma. Measured with immunoSEQ multiplex PCR; TCRdb has only the in-frame clones, and not every one. The table includes 20,000 to 25,000 clones, roughly 77% detected once. The sequences come from peripheral blood mononuclear cells (PBMCs), collected before the fourth cycle of nivolumab. The source of these receptors is a human donor with classical Hodgkin lymphoma. The CDR3 runs from the conserved cysteine through the conserved F or W. The D gene is left open where the match is weak. Some rows have no size entry. The others give once, few or many, or a class for an expanded clone.

clone size: NA
D gene: NA
J gene: TRBJ2-3
V gene: TRBV28
CDR3 DNA: TGTGCCAGCAGTCCTCCAGGTGACACAGATACGCAGTATTTT
CDR3 protein: CASSPPGDTDTQYF

clone size: NA
D gene: NA
J gene: TRBJ1-1
V gene: TRBV2
CDR3 DNA: TGTGCCAGCAGTGAGATAACAGCTAACACTGAAGCTTTCTTT
CDR3 protein: CASSEITANTEAFF

clone size: NA
D gene: TRBD1
J gene: TRBJ2-7
V gene: TRBV27
CDR3 DNA: TGTGCCAGCAGTCCCGGACAGGGCCGACCCTACGAGCAGTACTTC
CDR3 protein: CASSPGQGRPYEQYF

clone size: once
D gene: NA
J gene: TRBJ1-1
V gene: TRBV7-9
CDR3 DNA: TGTGCCAGCAGGGTAGGGGCGGTCACTGAAGCTTTCTTT
CDR3 protein: CASRVGAVTEAFF

clone size: NA
D gene: NA
J gene: TRBJ2-1
V gene: TRBV7-6
CDR3 DNA: TGTGCCAGCAGCCCCCCCGGCTACAATGAGCAGTTCTTC
CDR3 protein: CASSPPGYNEQFF

clone size: NA
D gene: NA
J gene: TRBJ1-2
V gene: TRBV7-9
CDR3 DNA: TGTGCCAGCAGCCTCAATTTAGGGGGGGCTAACTATGGCTACACCTTC
CDR3 protein: CASSLNLGGANYGYTF

clone size: NA
D gene: NA
J gene: TRBJ2-7
V gene: TRBV5-6
CDR3 DNA: TGTGCCAGCAGCTCAATGGGGGATACCTACGAGCAGTACTTC
CDR3 protein: CASSSMGDTYEQYF

clone size: NA
D gene: NA
J gene: TRBJ1-4
V gene: TRBV18
CDR3 DNA: TGTGCCAGCTCTCAGCCGGACAGTGGGTCTAATGAAAAACTGTTTTTT
CDR3 protein: CASSQPDSGSNEKLFF

clone size: NA
D gene: TRBD2
J gene: TRBJ2-3
V gene: TRBV9
CDR3 DNA: TGTGCCAGCAGCGGGACTAGCGGGAGGACAGATACGCAGTATTTT
CDR3 protein: CASSGTSGRTDTQYF

clone size: NA
D gene: NA
J gene: TRBJ1-4
V gene: TRBV7-9
CDR3 DNA: TGTGCCAGCAGCTTCGGTTGGCAGGGGCCTAATGAAAAACTGTTTTTT
CDR3 protein: CASSFGWQGPNEKLFF

clone size: NA
D gene: TRBD1
J gene: TRBJ2-7
V gene: TRBV27
CDR3 DNA: TGTGCCAGCAGTTTTGCGACAGGGTCCTACGAGCAGTACTTC
CDR3 protein: CASSFATGSYEQYF

clone size: NA
D gene: NA
J gene: TRBJ2-7
V gene: TRBV6-5
CDR3 DNA: TGTGCCAGCAGCATACTGGGCGGAGGGTACGAGCAGTACTTC
CDR3 protein: CASSILGGGYEQYF

clone size: NA
D gene: TRBD2
J gene: TRBJ2-1
V gene: TRBV27
CDR3 DNA: TGTGCCAGCAGACTAGCGGGAGGGCCAGGTGAGCAGTTCTTC
CDR3 protein: CASRLAGGPGEQFF

clone size: NA
D gene: TRBD2
J gene: TRBJ2-7
V gene: TRBV5-6
CDR3 DNA: TGTGCCAGCAGCCGAGCCTGGGGGAGGGGCTCCTACGAGCAGTACTTC
CDR3 protein: CASSRAWGRGSYEQYF

clone size: NA
D gene: NA
J gene: TRBJ2-7
V gene: TRBV9
CDR3 DNA: TGTGCCAGCAGCGTAGATCTCAACTACGAGCAGTACTTC
CDR3 protein: CASSVDLNYEQYF

clone size: few
D gene: NA
J gene: TRBJ1-2
V gene: TRBV18
CDR3 DNA: TGTGCCAGCTCACCACCGGGGGGAGCTAACTATGGCTACACCTTC
CDR3 protein: CASSPPGGANYGYTF

clone size: NA
D gene: NA
J gene: TRBJ1-1
V gene: TRBV6-1
CDR3 DNA: TGTGCCAGCAGTCTGCGTCCTGAAGCTTTCTTT
CDR3 protein: CASSLRPEAFF

clone size: NA
D gene: NA
J gene: TRBJ2-3
V gene: TRBV13
CDR3 DNA: TGTGCCAGCAGTCCACCGGGAAACCACCAAGATACGCAGTATTTT
CDR3 protein: CASSPPGNHQDTQYF

clone size: NA
D gene: NA
J gene: TRBJ2-2
V gene: TRBV4-2
CDR3 DNA: TGTGCCAGCAGCCAAGATTGGGGGTCCACCGGGGAGCTGTTTTTT
CDR3 protein: CASSQDWGSTGELFF

clone size: once
D gene: TRBD1
J gene: TRBJ1-2
V gene: TRBV9
CDR3 DNA: TGTGCCAGCAGCGTAACTAGGGACAGGGGGAGACCTAACTATGGCTACACCTTC
CDR3 protein: CASSVTRDRGRPNYGYTF

clone size: NA
D gene: TRBD1
J gene: TRBJ1-1
V gene: TRBV6-5
CDR3 DNA: TGTGCCAGCAGTTTCAGGGGGCGAGGGACTGAAGCTTTCTTT
CDR3 protein: CASSFRGRGTEAFF

clone size: NA
D gene: NA
J gene: TRBJ2-5
V gene: TRBV11-3
CDR3 DNA: TGTGCCAGCAGCTTTAGGTCGATCGGGAGTCTTTTGGAGGAGACCCAGTACTTC
CDR3 protein: CASSFRSIGSLLEETQYF

clone size: NA
D gene: NA
J gene: TRBJ2-7
V gene: TRBV5-1
CDR3 DNA: TGCGCCAGCAGCCCTTTACAGGGCTACGAGCAGTACTTC
CDR3 protein: CASSPLQGYEQYF

clone size: NA
D gene: NA
J gene: TRBJ2-2
V gene: TRBV10-3
CDR3 DNA: TGTGCCATCATGGGGTCCACCGGGGAGCTGTTTTTT
CDR3 protein: CAIMGSTGELFF